Listed below are T cell receptor beta chains from one sample, sequenced in a study of vaccination effects on CD4 cells after COVID-19. Antigens of these TCRs are unknown. Repertoires were generated with immunoSEQ multiplex PCR, while TCRdb's copy carries only in-frame clones and drops some. Here the sample spans 55,000 to 90,000 clones, around 70% being singletons. Source: CD4+ T cells from PBMCs cultured with HIV peptides, taken before COVID-19 vaccination. Receptors were obtained from a human donor who had a prior SARS-CoV-2 infection. CDR3s include the opening cysteine and the closing phenylalanine or tryptophan.

v_call	j_call	cdr3_aa
TRBV5-1	TRBJ2-7	CASSSTGDYEQYF
TRBV29-1	TRBJ1-6	CSALVSSYNSPLHF
TRBV6-5	TRBJ2-2	CASSYSGGSTGELFF
TRBV3-1/TRBV3-2	TRBJ1-2	CASSQDLRGYTF
TRBV4-1	TRBJ2-2	CASSSPGRTNTGELFF
TRBV18	TRBJ2-7	CASSPPSVSEQYF
TRBV27	TRBJ2-7	CASSLGPDPGSGYEQYF
TRBV5-5	TRBJ2-2	CASLRGGPGELFF
TRBV19	TRBJ1-3	CASRPVGTARHYSGNTIYF
TRBV28	TRBJ2-7	CASSASAISYEQYF
TRBV7-2	TRBJ1-1	CASSPRLNTEAFF
TRBV19	TRBJ2-1	CASSLEGLVYNEQFF
TRBV7-2	TRBJ2-5	CASSAGLVSETQYF
TRBV5-5	TRBJ2-2	CASSLRAPGQRYTGELFF
TRBV3-1/TRBV3-2	TRBJ2-6	CASSQQGAGANVLTF
TRBV4-1	TRBJ2-7	CASSQDDRWFTYEQYF
TRBV9	TRBJ2-7	CASSGPTGASQQYF
TRBV6-5	TRBJ1-1	CASSWDRGIKAFF
TRBV4-1	TRBJ2-7	CASSRTPGLAGDEQYF
TRBV7-3	TRBJ2-1	CASSLSGTSSYNEQFF
TRBV12-5	TRBJ2-1	CASGSPLAGATNEQFF
TRBV19	TRBJ2-3	CASSLGFTSTDTQYF
TRBV11-3	TRBJ2-5	CASSFPLGTQYF
TRBV4-2	TRBJ2-1	CASSQGLSYNEQFF
TRBV7-2	TRBJ2-4	CASSSYRDSPIQYF
TRBV5-1	TRBJ2-3	CASSIILQGATDTQYF
TRBV10-3	TRBJ1-4	CAISLNWGEKLFF
TRBV4-1	TRBJ2-5	CASSLEAGGRETQYF
TRBV9	TRBJ2-1	CASSVGLAGGGHEQFF
TRBV5-1	TRBJ2-7	CASTDPLDISYEQYF
TRBV5-5	TRBJ2-3	CASSIGQAEDTQYF
TRBV5-6	TRBJ2-7	CASSLEDRDEQYF
TRBV4-3	TRBJ1-6	CASSQDPGQVYNSPLHF
TRBV3-1/TRBV3-2	TRBJ2-5	CASSQDRETQYF
TRBV7-2	TRBJ1-1	CASSLEVNGYTEAFF
TRBV19	TRBJ1-2	CASRKGQLDYGYTF
TRBV6-1	TRBJ1-2	CASSEDTHNYGYTF
TRBV7-2	TRBJ1-2	CASSLEPANYGYTF
TRBV12-3/TRBV12-4	TRBJ1-2	CASSGGQFYGYTF
TRBV7-2	TRBJ2-7	CASSSYYEQYF
TRBV5-8	TRBJ2-3	CASSLNSRATDTQYF
TRBV29-1	TRBJ1-1	CSGAGGPEAFF
TRBV5-1	TRBJ2-3	CASRLEGKTDTQYF
TRBV19	TRBJ1-6	CASNRMNSPLHF
TRBV5-1	TRBJ2-7	CASRRSPSIYEQYF
TRBV5-4	TRBJ2-1	CASSLAGTYNEQFF
TRBV18	TRBJ2-5	CASSPFAVQETQYF
TRBV3-1/TRBV3-2	TRBJ2-2	CASRLAGANTGELFF
TRBV12-5	TRBJ2-2	CASGLGGTGELFF
TRBV7-2	TRBJ2-3	CASSLDTGLPSDTQYF